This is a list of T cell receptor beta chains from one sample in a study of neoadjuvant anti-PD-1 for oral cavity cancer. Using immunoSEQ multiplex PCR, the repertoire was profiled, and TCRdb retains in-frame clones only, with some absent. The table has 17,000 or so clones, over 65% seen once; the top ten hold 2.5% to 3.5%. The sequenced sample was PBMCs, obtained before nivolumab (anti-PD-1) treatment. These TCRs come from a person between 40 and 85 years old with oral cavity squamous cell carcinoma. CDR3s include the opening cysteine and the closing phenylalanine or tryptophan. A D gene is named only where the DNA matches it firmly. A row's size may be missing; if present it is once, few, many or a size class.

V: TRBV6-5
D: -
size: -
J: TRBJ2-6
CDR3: CASSYSESSGANVLTF
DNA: TGTGCCAGCAGTTACTCAGAGTCCTCTGGGGCCAACGTCCTGACTTTC

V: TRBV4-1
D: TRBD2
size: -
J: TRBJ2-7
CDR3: CASSPSGSGSYEQYF
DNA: TGCGCCAGCAGTCCTAGCGGGAGCGGATCCTACGAGCAGTACTTC

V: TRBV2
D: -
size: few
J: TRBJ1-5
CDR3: CASMRGGQPQHF
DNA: TGTGCCAGCATGAGGGGTGGTCAGCCCCAGCATTTT

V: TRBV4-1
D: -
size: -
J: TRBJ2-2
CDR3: CASSHQFTGELFF
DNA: TGCGCCAGCAGCCACCAGTTCACCGGGGAGCTGTTTTTT

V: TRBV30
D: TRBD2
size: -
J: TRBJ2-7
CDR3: CAWNSGTSYEQYF
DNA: TGTGCCTGGAATTCAGGGACTAGCTACGAGCAGTACTTC

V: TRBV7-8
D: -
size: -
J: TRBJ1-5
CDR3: CASSRQTRGSNQPQHF
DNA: TGTGCCAGCTCGAGACAGACGAGGGGGAGCAATCAGCCCCAGCATTTT

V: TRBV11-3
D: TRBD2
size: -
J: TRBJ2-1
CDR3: CASSARTSGNEQFF
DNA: TGTGCCAGCAGCGCCCGGACTAGCGGGAATGAGCAGTTCTTC

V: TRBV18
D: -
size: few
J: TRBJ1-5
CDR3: CASSKDGNQPQHF
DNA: TGTGCCAGCTCCAAAGACGGCAATCAGCCCCAGCATTTT

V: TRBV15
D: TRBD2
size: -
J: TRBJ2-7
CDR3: CATSRVFSSGSHYEQYF
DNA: TGTGCCACCAGCAGGGTTTTTAGTAGCGGGAGCCACTACGAGCAGTACTTC

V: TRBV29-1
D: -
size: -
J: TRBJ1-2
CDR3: CSVEGHYSNYGYTF
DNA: TGCAGCGTTGAAGGACACTACTCGAACTATGGCTACACCTTC

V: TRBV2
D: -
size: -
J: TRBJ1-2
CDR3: CASSEAKAGLYSGYTF
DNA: TGTGCCAGCAGTGAAGCGAAGGCGGGTCTCTACTCTGGCTACACCTTC

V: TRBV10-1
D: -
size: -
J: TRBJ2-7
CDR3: CASSEGTAVDEQYF
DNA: TGCGCCAGCAGTGAAGGGACGGCCGTCGACGAGCAGTACTTC

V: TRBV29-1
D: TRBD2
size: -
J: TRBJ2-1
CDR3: CSVESGSTPNEQFF
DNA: TGCAGCGTCGAAAGCGGGAGCACCCCTAATGAGCAGTTCTTC

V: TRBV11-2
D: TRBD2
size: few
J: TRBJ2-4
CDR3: CASRTPGGRENIQYF
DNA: TGTGCCAGCAGGACCCCGGGGGGGCGCGAAAACATTCAGTACTTC

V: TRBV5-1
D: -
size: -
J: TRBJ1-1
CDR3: CASSLDGSEAFF
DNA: TGCGCCAGCAGCCTTGACGGATCTGAAGCTTTCTTT

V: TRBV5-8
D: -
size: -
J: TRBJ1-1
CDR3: CASRRELNTEAFF
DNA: TGTGCCAGCAGGAGGGAGCTGAACACTGAAGCTTTCTTT

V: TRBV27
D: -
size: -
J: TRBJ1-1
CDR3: CASSPQWGTAEAFF
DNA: TGTGCCAGCAGTCCTCAGTGGGGGACGGCTGAAGCTTTCTTT

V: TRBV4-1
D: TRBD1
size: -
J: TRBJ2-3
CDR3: CASSQVGGGTDTQYF
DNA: TGCGCCAGCAGCCAAGTAGGGGGCGGCACAGATACGCAGTATTTT

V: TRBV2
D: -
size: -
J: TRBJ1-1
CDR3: CASSPRGGTEAFF
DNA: TGTGCCAGCAGTCCCAGGGGCGGAACTGAAGCTTTCTTT

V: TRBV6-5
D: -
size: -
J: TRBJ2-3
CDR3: CASKAEAADTQYF
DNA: TGTGCCAGCAAAGCGGAGGCGGCAGATACGCAGTATTTT

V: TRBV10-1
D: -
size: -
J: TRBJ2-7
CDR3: CASSDGRGEQYF
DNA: TGCGCCAGCAGTGATGGCAGGGGCGAGCAGTACTTC

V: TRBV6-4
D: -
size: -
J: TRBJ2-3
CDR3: CASRGAATDTQYF
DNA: TGTGCCAGCAGGGGGGCTGCGACAGATACGCAGTATTTT

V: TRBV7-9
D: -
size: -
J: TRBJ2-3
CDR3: CASSFPDIGSDTQYF
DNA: TGTGCCAGCAGCTTTCCCGACATAGGGTCAGATACGCAGTATTTT

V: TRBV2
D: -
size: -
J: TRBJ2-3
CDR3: CASSEAGVPADTQYF
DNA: TGTGCCAGCAGTGAAGCGGGAGTCCCAGCAGATACGCAGTATTTT

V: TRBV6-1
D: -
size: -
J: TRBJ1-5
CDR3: CASSEFQGSNQPQHF
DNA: TGTGCCAGCAGTGAATTCCAGGGAAGCAATCAGCCCCAGCATTTT

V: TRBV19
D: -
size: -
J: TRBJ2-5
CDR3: CASSIRTQETQYF
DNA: TGTGCCAGTAGTATTCGGACCCAAGAGACCCAGTACTTC

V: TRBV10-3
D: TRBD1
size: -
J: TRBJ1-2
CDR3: CAISTGTGSGGYTF
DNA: TGTGCCATCAGTACCGGGACAGGGAGCGGAGGCTACACCTTC

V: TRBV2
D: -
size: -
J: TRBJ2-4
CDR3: CASSEARHIQYF
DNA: TGTGCCAGCAGTGAAGCTCGACACATTCAGTACTTC

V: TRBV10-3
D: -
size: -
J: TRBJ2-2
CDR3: CAISESLSAANTGELFF
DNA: TGTGCCATCAGTGAGTCGTTGTCAGCTGCGAACACCGGGGAGCTGTTTTTT

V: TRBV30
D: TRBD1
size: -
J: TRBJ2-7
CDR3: CAWSVQGFSDEQYF
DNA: TGTGCCTGGAGTGTACAGGGGTTTTCAGACGAGCAGTACTTC

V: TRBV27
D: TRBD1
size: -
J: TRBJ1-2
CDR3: CASSSTGTGGASYGYTF
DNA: TGTGCCAGCAGTTCAACCGGGACAGGGGGCGCAAGCTATGGCTACACCTTC

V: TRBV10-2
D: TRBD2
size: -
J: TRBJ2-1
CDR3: CASSGGGTSGSGSYNEQFF
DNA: TGCGCCAGCAGTGGGGGCGGGACTAGCGGGAGTGGTTCCTACAATGAGCAGTTCTTC

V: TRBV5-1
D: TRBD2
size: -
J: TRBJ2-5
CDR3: CASSLTKGLEETQYF
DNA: TGCGCCAGCAGCTTGACGAAGGGACTAGAAGAGACCCAGTACTTC

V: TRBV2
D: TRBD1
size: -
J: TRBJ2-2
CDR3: CASRTGGAGELFF
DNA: TGTGCCAGCAGGACAGGGGGGGCCGGGGAGCTGTTTTTT

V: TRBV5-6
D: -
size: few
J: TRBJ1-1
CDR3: CASSLAPGNTEAFF
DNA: TGTGCCAGCAGCTTGGCACCAGGGAACACTGAAGCTTTCTTT

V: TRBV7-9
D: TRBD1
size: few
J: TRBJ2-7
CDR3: CASSTTGTEQYF
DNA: TGTGCCAGCAGCACGACAGGGACCGAGCAGTACTTC

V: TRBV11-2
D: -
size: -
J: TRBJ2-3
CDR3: CASSPGERVIDTQYF
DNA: TGTGCCAGCAGCCCTGGGGAGCGGGTAATAGATACGCAGTATTTT

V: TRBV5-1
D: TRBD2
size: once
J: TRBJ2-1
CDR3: CASSFLAGGPGEQFF
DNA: TGCGCCAGCAGCTTTCTAGCGGGAGGGCCGGGTGAGCAGTTCTTC

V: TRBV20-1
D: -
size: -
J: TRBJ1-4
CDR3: CSARDDEKLFF
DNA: TGCAGTGCACGGGACGACGAAAAACTGTTTTTT

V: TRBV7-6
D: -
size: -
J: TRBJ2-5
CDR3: CASSSPGGGGETQYF
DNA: TGTGCCAGCAGCTCTCCCGGGGGCGGCGGAGAGACCCAGTACTTC

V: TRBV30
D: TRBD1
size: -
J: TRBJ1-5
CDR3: CAWRVGQGSHQPQHF
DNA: TGTGCCTGGAGAGTGGGACAGGGGTCCCATCAGCCCCAGCATTTT

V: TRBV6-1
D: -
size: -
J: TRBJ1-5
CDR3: CASSEADSNQPQHF
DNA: TGTGCCAGCAGTGAAGCCGATAGCAATCAGCCCCAGCATTTT

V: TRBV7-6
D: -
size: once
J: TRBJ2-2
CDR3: CASSLNSGELFF
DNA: TGTGCCAGCAGCTTAAATTCCGGGGAGCTGTTTTTT

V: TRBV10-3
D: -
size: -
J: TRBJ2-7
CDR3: CAIGAEYEQYF
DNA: TGTGCCATAGGGGCGGAGTACGAGCAGTACTTC

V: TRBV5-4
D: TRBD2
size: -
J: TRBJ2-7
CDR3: CASSLGGTSLFEQYF
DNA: TGTGCCAGCAGCTTGGGAGGGACTAGCTTGTTCGAGCAGTACTTC

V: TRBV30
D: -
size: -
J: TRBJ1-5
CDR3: CAWSVDSLNQPQHF
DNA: TGTGCCTGGAGTGTAGACAGCCTCAATCAGCCCCAGCATTTT

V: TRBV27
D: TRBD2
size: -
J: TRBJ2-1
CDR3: CASSQTSGRVLGNEQFF
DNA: TGTGCCAGCAGTCAGACTAGCGGGCGAGTCTTAGGCAATGAGCAGTTCTTC

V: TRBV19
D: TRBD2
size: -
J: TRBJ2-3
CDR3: CASSRIHGLAGGRTDTQYF
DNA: TGTGCCAGTAGTAGGATCCATGGACTAGCGGGAGGCCGCACAGATACGCAGTATTTT

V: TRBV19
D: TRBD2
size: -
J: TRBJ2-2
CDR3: CASRGLAGVGSTGELFF
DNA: TGTGCCAGTAGGGGGCTAGCGGGAGTTGGTTCCACCGGGGAGCTGTTTTTT

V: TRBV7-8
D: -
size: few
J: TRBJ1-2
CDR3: CASSLGPTRGTGYGYTF
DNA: TGTGCCAGCAGCTTAGGTCCCACCCGGGGCACGGGCTATGGCTACACCTTC

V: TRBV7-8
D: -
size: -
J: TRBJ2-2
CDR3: CASSFPGGKSTGELFF
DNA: TGTGCCAGCAGCTTTCCAGGGGGGAAGAGCACCGGGGAGCTGTTTTTT

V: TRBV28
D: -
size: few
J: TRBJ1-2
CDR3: CASSLSARYGYTF
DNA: TGTGCCAGCAGTTTGTCTGCTCGTTATGGCTACACCTTC

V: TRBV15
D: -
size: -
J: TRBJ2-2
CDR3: CATLRTPNTGELFF
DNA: TGTGCCACCCTACGGACACCGAACACCGGGGAGCTGTTTTTT